This is a list of T cell receptor beta chains from one sample in a study of Graves' ophthalmopathy and Graves' hyperthyroidism. MiXCR was run by TCRdb on the multiplex PCR reads, yielding one entry per CDR3 protein. The table includes more than 300,000 distinct CDR3 sequences, about 16% detected once. Sequenced input: peripheral blood. Source of these receptors: a woman aged 18-30 years with stable Graves' hyperthyroidism. Each CDR3 is given with its conserved first and last residue. The D gene is left open where the match is weak. Clone size is not always given. Where it is, it says once, few, many or a class for expanded clones.

abundance | j_gene | v_gene | d_gene | CDR3aa | CDR3nt
many | TRBJ2-5 | TRBV10-2 | - | CASSESWGRGTETQYF | TGCGCCAGCAGTGAGTCGTGGGGCAGGGGAACGGAGACCCAGTACTTC
many | TRBJ1-1 | TRBV5-1 | - | CASSLDRGVEAFF | TGCGCCAGCAGCTTGGATCGGGGAGTAGAAGCTTTCTTT
few | TRBJ2-2 | TRBV9 | - | CATSGGPLVGELFF | TGTGCCACTTCGGGCGGCCCCTTAGTCGGGGAGCTGTTTTTT
- | TRBJ1-1 | TRBV12-3/TRBV12-4 | TRBD1 | CASSPGQGGRTEAFF | TGTGCCAGCAGTCCCGGACAGGGGGGTCGAACTGAAGCTTTCTTT
- | TRBJ2-7 | TRBV10-3 | - | CAITKPDYEQYF | TGTGCCATCACCAAACCCGACTACGAGCAGTACTTC
- | TRBJ2-5 | TRBV19 | - | CASSIASSKTQYF | TGTGCCAGTAGTATCGCTAGCTCCAAGACCCAGTACTTC
many | TRBJ1-2 | TRBV19 | - | CASSTRQEANYGYTF | TGTGCCAGTAGTACCAGACAGGAAGCTAACTATGGCTACACCTTC
many | TRBJ1-5 | TRBV6-5 | - | CASSRWRGLGNQPQHF | TGTGCCAGCAGCAGATGGAGGGGGTTAGGCAATCAGCCCCAGCATTTT
many | TRBJ1-3 | TRBV27 | - | CASSLFPGNTIYF | TGTGCCAGCAGTTTATTTCCTGGAAACACCATATATTTT
few | TRBJ2-7 | TRBV6-1 | TRBD1 | CASIGTGEGNSYEQYF | TGTGCCAGCATTGGAACAGGGGAAGGGAATTCCTACGAGCAGTACTTC
many | TRBJ2-5 | TRBV12-3/TRBV12-4 | - | CASSLRQAGLETQYF | TGTGCCAGCAGTTTGAGGCAGGCCGGCCTTGAGACCCAGTACTTC
- | TRBJ2-7 | TRBV19 | - | CASSISGQGAYEQYF | TGTGCCAGTAGTATATCAGGACAAGGAGCCTACGAGCAGTACTTC
many | TRBJ1-2 | TRBV27 | - | CASYASGGPYGYTF | TGTGCCAGTTACGCGAGCGGGGGCCCCTATGGCTACACCTTC
- | TRBJ1-6 | TRBV5-1 | - | CASSSTMPGINSPLHF | TGCGCCAGCAGCTCCACGATGCCAGGGATTAATTCACCCCTCCACTTT
many | TRBJ2-5 | TRBV13 | - | CASSQSPPLAGGWETQYF | TGTGCCAGCAGCCAATCCCCCCCCCTTGCCGGGGGTTGGGAGACCCAGTACTTC
many | TRBJ1-1 | TRBV10-3 | - | CAISESGAEAFF | TGTGCCATCAGTGAATCAGGTGCTGAAGCTTTCTTT
- | TRBJ2-7 | TRBV6-5 | TRBD2 | CASSYETSGNSYEQYF | TGTGCCAGCAGTTACGAGACTAGCGGGAACTCCTACGAGCAGTACTTC
many | TRBJ2-7 | TRBV5-5 | TRBD1 | CASSLGQGSSYEQYF | TGTGCCAGCAGCCTGGGACAGGGTAGCTCCTACGAGCAGTACTTC
- | TRBJ1-2 | TRBV25-1 | TRBD1 | CASSDRQGFNYGYTF | TGTGCCAGCAGTGATCGACAGGGGTTCAACTATGGCTACACCTTC
many | TRBJ2-7 | TRBV6-2/TRBV6-3 | - | CASRRRAGSSYEQYF | TGTGCCAGCAGACGCCGCGCAGGGAGCTCCTACGAGCAGTACTTC
- | TRBJ1-5 | TRBV3-1 | - | CASSQSPNRGNQPQHF | TGTGCCAGCAGCCAGAGTCCGAACAGAGGCAATCAGCCCCAGCATTTT
many | TRBJ1-1 | TRBV29-1 | - | CSVGLTGLSSEAFF | TGCAGCGTTGGGCTTACAGGGCTCAGCTCTGAAGCTTTCTTT
once | TRBJ1-2 | TRBV7-9 | - | CASSEWRTEGSGYTF | TGTGCCAGCAGTGAATGGCGGACGGAGGGTAGCGGCTACACCTTC
many | TRBJ1-1 | TRBV2 | TRBD1 | CASSEGPTGRGGDTEAFF | TGTGCCAGCAGTGAAGGCCCGACAGGGAGGGGAGGGGACACTGAAGCTTTCTTT
- | TRBJ2-7 | TRBV18 | - | CASSPPEGYEQYF | TGTGCCAGCTCACCACCGGAGGGCTACGAGCAGTACTTC
- | TRBJ1-1 | TRBV7-3 | - | CASSLLGPTEAFF | TGTGCCAGCAGCTTATTAGGCCCCACTGAAGCTTTCTTT
many | TRBJ1-6 | TRBV28 | - | CAGGGPRNSPLHF | TGTGCCGGGGGGGGCCCTAGGAATTCACCCCTCCACTTT
many | TRBJ1-2 | TRBV12-3/TRBV12-4 | - | CASSPFTRAYYGYTF | TGTGCCAGCAGCCCGTTTACCCGAGCGTACTATGGCTACACCTTC
few | TRBJ1-2 | TRBV29-1 | - | CRNTRGNYGYTF | TGCAGGAATACTCGAGGGAACTATGGCTACACCTTC
many | TRBJ1-1 | TRBV11-2 | - | CASSGAPRVGAEAFF | TGTGCCAGCAGCGGAGCGCCGCGGGTAGGGGCTGAAGCTTTCTTT
many | TRBJ1-2 | TRBV6-5 | - | CASSYLGGAGYGYTF | TGTGCCAGCAGTTATCTCGGGGGCGCAGGCTATGGCTACACCTTC
many | TRBJ2-7 | TRBV29-1 | - | CSVLVGREQYF | TGCAGCGTTTTGGTCGGCCGCGAGCAGTACTTC
many | TRBJ1-5 | TRBV12-3/TRBV12-4 | - | CAGSLTQANQPQHF | TGTGCCGGCAGTTTAACACAGGCAAATCAGCCCCAGCATTTT
few | TRBJ2-4 | TRBV9 | - | CASSVGSPVAKNIQYF | TGTGCCAGCAGCGTAGGGTCGCCCGTGGCCAAAAACATTCAGTACTTC
few | TRBJ2-5 | TRBV3-1 | - | CASSQQGARETQYF | TGTGCCAGCAGCCAACAGGGCGCAAGAGAGACCCAGTACTTC
- | TRBJ2-3 | TRBV20-1 | - | CSAPPLLGTSTDTQYF | TGCAGTGCCCCCCCCCTCCTCGGGACTAGCACAGATACGCAGTATTTT
- | TRBJ2-7 | TRBV7-8 | - | CASSSPEAGSYEQYF | TGTGCCAGCAGCTCCCCCGAGGCCGGTTCCTACGAGCAGTACTTC
many | TRBJ2-7 | TRBV6-6 | - | CASSYSGDEQYF | TGTGCCAGCAGTTACTCGGGGGACGAGCAGTACTTC
many | TRBJ1-1 | TRBV5-6 | - | CASTRTGTLNTEAFF | TGTGCCAGCACCCGGACCGGGACATTAAACACTGAAGCTTTCTTT
many | TRBJ1-2 | TRBV5-1 | TRBD1 | CASSFQGADVGYGYTF | TGCGCCAGCAGCTTCCAGGGGGCCGACGTGGGCTATGGCTACACCTTC
many | TRBJ1-2 | TRBV12-3/TRBV12-4 | - | CASSLGVNYGYTF | TGTGCCAGCAGTTTAGGAGTTAACTATGGCTACACCTTC
many | TRBJ2-7 | TRBV6-1 | - | CASSGQTKDYEQYF | TGTGCCAGCAGTGGACAGACCAAGGACTACGAGCAGTACTTC
many | TRBJ2-2 | TRBV6-2/TRBV6-3 | - | CGTRVLSNTGELFF | TGTGGTACTCGGGTTTTATCGAACACCGGGGAGCTGTTTTTT
few | TRBJ2-5 | TRBV20-1 | - | CSAQIRGRETQYF | TGCAGTGCCCAGATCAGGGGAAGAGAGACCCAGTACTTC
many | TRBJ1-6 | TRBV19 | - | CASSRDTDDSPLHF | TGTGCCAGTAGCCGGGACACCGATGATTCACCCCTCCACTTT
many | TRBJ1-1 | TRBV6-1 | TRBD1 | CASSPPTGPNTEAFF | TGTGCCAGCAGCCCCCCGACAGGGCCAAACACTGAAGCTTTCTTT
many | TRBJ1-1 | TRBV11-3 | TRBD1 | CASSSRGTAHPEAFF | TGTGCCAGCAGCTCTAGGGGGACAGCTCACCCTGAAGCTTTCTTT
many | TRBJ2-7 | TRBV20-1 | - | CSASQSYEQYF | TGCAGTGCTAGTCAGTCCTACGAGCAGTACTTC
- | TRBJ1-2 | TRBV7-8 | - | CASSYSLEGYGYTF | TGTGCCAGCAGCTACAGTTTGGAGGGCTATGGCTACACCTTC
once | TRBJ1-6 | TRBV20-1 | - | CSAEQGLGNSPLHF | TGCAGTGCTGAACAGGGTTTGGGGAATTCACCCCTCCACTTT
many | TRBJ1-1 | TRBV18 | - | CASSPNQNSANTEAFF | TGTGCCAGCTCACCTAATCAAAACAGCGCGAACACTGAAGCTTTCTTT
many | TRBJ1-1 | TRBV7-2 | - | CASSPWGGANTEAFF | TGTGCCAGTTCACCCTGGGGAGGGGCCAACACTGAAGCTTTCTTT
many | TRBJ1-3 | TRBV11-3 | - | CASSSEGAADTIYF | TGTGCCAGCAGCTCAGAAGGGGCAGCAGACACCATATATTTT
many | TRBJ1-5 | TRBV6-1 | - | CASSGTTGAQHF | TGTGCCAGCAGTGGGACAACCGGGGCCCAGCATTTT
few | TRBJ1-1 | TRBV3-1 | TRBD1 | CASSPWTGPSNTEAFF | TGTGCCAGCAGCCCCTGGACAGGCCCTTCGAACACTGAAGCTTTCTTT